This paragraph reports one T cell receptor beta chain. The CDR3 loop spans 15 amino acids. With V trimmed by 6 bases and J by 5 bases, 10 bases remained unmatched. In germline, CDR1 is MDHEN, CDR2 SYDVKM. This sample is part of a study of blood T cell repertoires in COVID-19. Profiling relied on immunoSEQ multiplex PCR, and the TCRdb table lists in-frame clones only, not all of them. Here the sample spans about 160,000 clones, approximately 95% being singletons. This TCR was sampled from a woman aged 45-60 years with acute or convalescent COVID-19. V and J are TRBV28 and TRBJ2-5; TRBD1 matches at 9 bases. Sequencing was done on a sample of peripheral blood. The CDR3 sequence: CASSRGTGIYETQYF. CDR3 bases: TGTGCCAGCAGCCGTGGGACAGGGATATACGAGACCCAGTACTTC.